Listed below are T cell receptor beta chains from one sample, sequenced in a study of T-cell reconstitution after alpha-beta-depleted transplantation in children. TCRdb re-called the PCR reads through MiXCR, storing one row per CDR3 protein. The sample has fewer than 700,000 distinct CDR3 sequences; 10% to 15% are singletons. The sample was PBMCs, mostly from graft donor cells, taken 360 days after TCRalphabeta/CD19-depleted stem cell transplant. The receptors originated from a male patient aged 5 to 17 who had a stem cell transplant for acute myeloid leukemia, so the T cells may come from the graft donor. Both conserved end residues are trimmed from each CDR3.

cdr3_length v_call cdr3_aa
13 TRBV7-2 ASSLGTGRKDEQY
15 TRBV9 ASSGEEMTGAAYEQY
16 TRBV7-2 ASSLARLAGLSSYEQY
12 TRBV6-1 ASSRGTTDNEQF
14 TRBV6-2/TRBV6-3 ASSYGGQGNPYEQY
12 TRBV27 ASTKLAGGHEQY
13 TRBV7-3 ASSPRGLVTGELF
10 TRBV7-9 ASSSPPETQY
15 TRBV5-1 ASSSHSGLADTGELF
10 TRBV20-1 SARVGGGEQF
12 TRBV20-1 SAREGLREETQY
10 TRBV28 ASRVTYNEQF
10 TRBV6-6 ATSPLTDTQY
14 TRBV6-2/TRBV6-3 ASSYWDRGQAYEQY
11 TRBV12-3/TRBV12-4 ASSGTGIHEQY
10 TRBV7-9 ASSIPTYEQY
10 TRBV5-1 ASNPGANEQF
14 TRBV28 ASSPLGRGGKETQY
14 TRBV20-1 SARDSSGIPYNEQF
13 TRBV6-1 ASSLPGVGVYEQY
10 TRBV20-1 SLQTGGETQY
11 TRBV29-1 SVGRDRAYEQY
12 TRBV28 ASSPQGWAYEQY
11 TRBV20-1 SLSGLSYNEQF
13 TRBV2 ASSDRDRGVYEQF
13 TRBV7-2 ASRPGGSSSYEQY